One sample yielded the 26 T cell receptor beta chains listed below, sequenced in a study of blood T cell repertoires in COVID-19. Assay: immunoSEQ multiplex PCR; the TCRdb copy retains only in-frame clones and omits some. The table lists some 250,000 clones, roughly 90% of them singletons. The sample comprised peripheral blood. These receptor sequences come from a man between 60 and 70 years old with acute or convalescent COVID-19.

The rearrangement joins TRBV12-3 or TRBV12-4 to TRBJ2-2; D gene unclear. The CDR3 is 13 amino acids. With 4 bases removed from V and 6 bases from J, the gap between germline ends came to 9 bases. CDR3 sequence: CASSSQDSGELFF. CDR3 coding DNA: TGTGCCAGCAGTTCTCAGGATTCCGGGGAGCTGTTTTTT.

This sequence joins TRBV28 and TRBJ1-2; D is possibly TRBD1 (6 bases). V was trimmed by 6 bases and J by 4 bases, leaving 12 bases between them. The CDR3 contains 13 residues. The V gene's germline CDR1 is MDHEN and CDR2 SYDVKM. This chain's CDR3 is CASRRQDLYGYTF. The CDR3 DNA follows: TGTGCCAGCAGAAGACAGGATCTCTATGGCTACACCTTC.

The chain uses TRBV2 and TRBJ2-7; 8 nucleotides align to TRBD1. The germline V gene encodes CDR1 SNHLY and CDR2 FYNNEI. The CDR3 sequence is 13 residues long. Unmatched junction bases numbered 5, after V lost 6 bases and J lost 4 bases. CDR3 protein: CASSEDRDYEQYF. In DNA form, the CDR3 reads TGTGCCAGCAGCGAGGACAGGGATTACGAGCAGTACTTC.

V is TRBV5-6 and J is TRBJ1-2, with 11 nucleotides matching TRBD1. In germline, CDR1 is SGHDT, CDR2 YYEEEE. CDR3 length equals 16 residues. Germline trimming cut 4 bases from V and 3 bases from J; bases unmatched to any gene: 8. In DNA form, the CDR3 reads TGTGCCAGCAGCGTTTATCGGACAGGGGGCGACTATGGCTACACCTTC. This translates into CASSVYRTGGDYGYTF.

This chain's CDR3 is CASSPPSQGAEYEQYF. The CDR3 coding sequence is TGTGCCAGCTCACCACCGTCTCAGGGGGCTGAGTACGAGCAGTACTTC. The chain combines TRBV18 with TRBJ2-7; 8 bases are shared with TRBD1. V lost 0 bases and J lost 4; bases outside the gene matches: 8. The length of the CDR3 is 16 residues. Germline V CDR1 and CDR2: KGHSH, LQKENI.

The V call is TRBV12-3 or TRBV12-4, the J call TRBJ1-1; weak D call: TRBD1 (6 bases). Trimming took off 7 bases at V and 6 bases at J, with 9 bases between the two ends. The CDR3 is 11 residues long. Here the CDR3 reads CASKQGSEAFF. CDR3 nucleotides: TGTGCCAGCAAACAGGGCTCTGAAGCTTTCTTT.

This rearrangement joins TRBV7-6 to TRBJ1-3, with a tentative D call TRBD1 (6 bases). CDR3 size: 15 residues. The germline V gene has CDR1 SGHVS and CDR2 FNYEAQ. Trimming removed 5 bases from V and 4 bases from J, with 15 bases in between. CDR3 region: CASSAGGGGGNTIYF. CDR3 nucleotides: TGTGCCAGCAGCGCCGGAGGGGGGGGCGGAAACACCATATATTTT.

The chain uses TRBV5-1 and TRBJ1-1, with D perhaps matching TRBD1 (6 bases). This CDR3 has 15 amino acids. Germline V lookup: CDR1 SGHRS, CDR2 YFSETQ. V was shortened by 0 bases and J by 7 bases, with 16 bases between the two germline ends. The CDR3 sequence is CASSLARSAGDEAFF. DNA for the CDR3: TGCGCCAGCAGCTTGGCCAGGTCGGCAGGGGATGAAGCTTTCTTT.

V and J are TRBV19 and TRBJ1-6, with D possibly matching TRBD1 (5 bases). The V and J ends lost 3 bases and 7 bases respectively, with 10 bases between them. Looked up from germline, CDR1 is LNHDA and CDR2 is SQIVND (reference sequence). CDR3 length equals 14 residues. The CDR3 spells CASSMQGGNSPLHF. In DNA, the CDR3 is TGTGCCAGTAGTATGCAGGGAGGGAATTCACCCCTCCACTTT.

The chain couples TRBV6-5 to TRBJ2-7; 7 nucleotides align to TRBD2. CDR1 and CDR2 from the germline V gene are MNHEY and SVGAGI. After removal of 6 bases from V and 2 bases from J, the junction contained 4 bases not matched to a gene. The CDR3 extends over 13 amino acids. The CDR3 coding sequence is TGTGCCAGCAGCCAGCGGGGAGCCTACGAGCAGTACTTC. Amino acids: CASSQRGAYEQYF.

The V call is TRBV28, the J call TRBJ1-4; D gene ambiguous. The CDR3 covers 12 residues. Trimming shortened V by 7 bases and J by 7 bases, and 10 bases separated the two germline ends. CDR1 MDHEN and CDR2 SYDVKM come from the germline V gene. The CDR3 nucleotides read TGTGCCAGCACCGGTGGTGTTGAAAAACTGTTTTTT. Translating gives CASTGGVEKLFF.

The chain uses TRBV18 and TRBJ2-3, with 14 bases matching TRBD2. Trimming at V came to 5 bases and at J to 7 bases, leaving 8 bases not matched to a gene. The CDR3 is 16 amino acids. From germline, CDR1 is KGHSH and CDR2 LQKENI. This CDR3 is CASSIRTSGRINTQYF. CDR3 coding DNA: TGTGCCAGCTCAATCAGGACTAGCGGGAGGATAAATACGCAGTATTTT.

V is TRBV2 and J is TRBJ2-1; 14 bases are shared with TRBD2. The CDR3 is 18 amino acids. Germline CDR1 and CDR2: SNHLY and FYNNEI. The J segment lost 0 bases and the V segment lost 5 bases, leaving 6 bases of the junction unmatched. CDR3 region: CASSPTSGRGSSYNEQFF. In DNA form, the CDR3 reads TGTGCCAGCAGTCCGACTAGCGGGAGGGGTAGCTCCTACAATGAGCAGTTCTTC.

J is TRBJ1-1 and V is TRBV6-5, with TRBD1 as a possible D gene (5 bases). The CDR3 has 14 residues. V lost 8 bases and J 2 bases, leaving 15 bases between the germline ends. Germline CDR1 MNHEY, CDR2 SVGAGI. The DNA for the CDR3 is TGTGCCAGCGGATACAGGACCTCTAACACTGAAGCTTTCTTT. Translating it yields CASGYRTSNTEAFF.

CDR3 region: CASSPFGLSGRYAYEQYF. The CDR3 DNA is TGTGCCAGCAGCCCTTTCGGCCTTAGCGGGAGGTACGCCTACGAGCAGTACTTC. This chain connects TRBV28 to TRBJ2-7, with 10 nucleotides matching TRBD2. The V gene end was trimmed by 6 bases and the J gene end by 2 bases; junction bases not matched to a gene: 16. The CDR3 has 18 amino acids. CDR1 and CDR2 from the germline V gene are MDHEN and SYDVKM.

The count of this clone is one. The V and J genes are TRBV11-1 and TRBJ2-3, with 9 bases matching TRBD1. Trimming removed 6 bases from V and 1 base from J; junction bases left unmatched: 5. The CDR3 is 15 residues long. Germline assignment: CDR1 SGHAT and CDR2 FQDESV (reference sequence). CDR3 region: CASSYNRGRTDTQYF. In nucleotides, the CDR3 is TGTGCCAGCAGTTACAACAGGGGGCGCACAGATACGCAGTATTTT.

The J gene is TRBJ2-5, the V gene TRBV14; D is ambiguous. The CDR3 extends over 12 amino acids. Germline CDR1 SGHDN, CDR2 FVKESK. The V end lost 1 base, the J end lost 5 bases, and 5 bases lay between the germline ends. The CDR3 loop reads CASSQVPETQYF. The CDR3 nucleotides are TGTGCCAGCAGCCAAGTTCCGGAGACCCAGTACTTC.

V and J are TRBV6-4 and TRBJ2-7; 11 positions match TRBD2. The CDR3 sequence is 16 residues long. Germline loops: CDR1 MRHNA, CDR2 SNTAGT. V lost 0 bases to trimming and J lost 2 bases; unmatched junction nucleotides: 3. The CDR3 nucleotides are TGTGCCAGCAGTGACTCCGGGACTAGCGGCCCCTACGAGCAGTACTTC. Its protein is CASSDSGTSGPYEQYF.

V and J are TRBV7-9 and TRBJ2-7, with 13 bases fitting TRBD2. This CDR3 has 14 residues. Germline V CDR1 and CDR2: SEHNR, FQNEAQ (reference sequence). The trim removed 5 bases at V and 6 bases at J, leaving 4 bases unmatched. The CDR3 DNA reads as TGTGCCAGCAGCCCGGGACTAGCGGGACCCGAGCAGTACTTC. It specifies CASSPGLAGPEQYF.

V is TRBV5-1 and J is TRBJ2-7, with D unresolved. This CDR3 has 14 amino acids. The ends were cut back, 1 base at V and 0 bases at J, with 8 bases in the middle. Looked up from germline, CDR1 is SGHRS and CDR2 is YFSETQ. CDR3 DNA sequence: TGCGCCAGCAGCTTGTTTGGTAGCTCCTACGAGCAGTACTTC. Protein sequence: CASSLFGSSYEQYF.

In this sample, this clone turned up once. The genes are TRBV27 and TRBJ1-1; no definite D call. V gave up 11 bases and J gave up 7 bases, with 11 bases separating them. Germline assignment: CDR1 MNHEY and CDR2 SMNVEV (reference sequence). CDR3 length equals 10 residues. The CDR3 here is CASYGIEAFF. The CDR3 coding sequence is TGTGCCTCCTACGGTATTGAAGCTTTCTTT.

The chain carries TRBV7-3 and TRBJ2-1, with TRBD2 identical over 9 bases. Losses at the gene ends were 4 bases for V and 7 bases for J; bases not matched to a gene: 14. The CDR3 runs to 17 residues. Looked up from germline, CDR1 is SGHTA and CDR2 is FQGTGA. CDR3 bases: TGTGCCAGCAGCTACCCGGGGGGAGCGGGAGGTGGGAATGAGCAGTTCTTC. Protein sequence: CASSYPGGAGGGNEQFF. Complete variable domain (other parts from reference TRBV7-3 and TRBJ2-1): GAGVSQTPSNKVTEKGKYVELRCDPISGHTALYWYRQSLGQGPEFLIYFQGTGAADDSGLPNDRFFAVRPEGSVSTLKIQRTERGDSAVYLCASSYPGGAGGGNEQFFGPGTRLTVL.

This clone showed up just a few times. The CDR3 coding sequence is TGTGCCAGCAGTCCCGACAGTTTAGGCTACGAGCAGTACTTC. Encoded protein: CASSPDSLGYEQYF. The J gene is TRBJ2-7, the V gene TRBV28; possibly TRBD1 for D (5 bases). With 5 bases removed from V and 3 bases from J, the gap between germline ends came to 14 bases. The CDR3 totals 14 residues. Germline V gene lookup returns CDR1 MDHEN and CDR2 SYDVKM.

This chain connects TRBV5-1 to TRBJ1-6; no clear D gene. Deletions cut 0 bases from V and 9 bases from J, with 16 bases between. Per germline, CDR1 SGHRS and CDR2 YFSETQ. This CDR3 region has 16 residues. The CDR3 DNA reads as TGCGCCAGCAGCTTGGAGTCACGGGAAGGCGGTTCACCCCTCCACTTT. It translates to CASSLESREGGSPLHF.

This chain uses TRBV28 with TRBJ2-7, with TRBD1 as a possible D gene (5 bases). Trimming pared 7 bases from V and 6 bases from J, leaving 16 bases between. CDR3 length equals 13 residues. Germline values: CDR1 MDHEN, CDR2 SYDVKM. The CDR3, as DNA: TGTGCCAGCAAGACAGAACTACCCCCCGAGCAGTACTTC. It specifies CASKTELPPEQYF. The whole variable domain, remainder taken from reference TRBV28 and TRBJ2-7, is DVKVTQSSRYLVKRTGEKVFLECVQDMDHENMFWYRQDPGLGLRLIYFSYDVKMKEKGDIPEGYSVSREKKERFSLILESASTNQTSMYLCASKTELPPEQYFGPGTRLTVT.

V and J are TRBV6-2 or TRBV6-3 and TRBJ1-4; tentatively, D is TRBD1 (6 bases). The CDR3 extends over 15 amino acids. The V end was cut by 4 bases, the J end by 5 bases, with 14 bases between. CDR1 and CDR2 from the germline V gene are MNHEY and SVGEGT. The chain's CDR3 is CASSLSGTPNEKLFF. In DNA form, the CDR3 reads TGTGCCAGCAGTTTATCCGGGACACCCAATGAAAAACTGTTTTTT.